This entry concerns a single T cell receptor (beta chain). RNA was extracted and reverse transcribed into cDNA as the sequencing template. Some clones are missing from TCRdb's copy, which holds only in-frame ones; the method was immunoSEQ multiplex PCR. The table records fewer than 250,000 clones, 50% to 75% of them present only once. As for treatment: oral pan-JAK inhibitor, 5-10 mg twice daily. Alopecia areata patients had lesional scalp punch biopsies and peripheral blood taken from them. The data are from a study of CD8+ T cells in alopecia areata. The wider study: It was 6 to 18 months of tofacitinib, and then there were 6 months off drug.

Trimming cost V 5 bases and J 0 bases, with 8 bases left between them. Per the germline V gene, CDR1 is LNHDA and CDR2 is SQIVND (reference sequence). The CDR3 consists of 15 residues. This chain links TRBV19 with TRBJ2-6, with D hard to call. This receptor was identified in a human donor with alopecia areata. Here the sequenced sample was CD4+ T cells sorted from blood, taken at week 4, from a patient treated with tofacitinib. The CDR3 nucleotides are TGTGCCAGTAGTCGTGATTACTCTGGGGCCAACGTCCTGACTTTC. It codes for CASSRDYSGANVLTF.